Each of the 30 T cell receptor beta chains below was sequenced from the same sample in a study of cytomegalovirus exposure and HLA in healthy donors. PCR used 60 Vbeta primers and 13 Jbeta primers. TCRdb's copy holds only in-frame clones and misses some; the assay was immunoSEQ multiplex PCR. The profile covers 100,000 to 150,000 clones, with around 82% appearing a single time and more than 1.5% taken by the ten largest. The sample taken for sequencing was PBMCs. All receptors come from a boy between 5 and 17 years old in good health and CMV-seronegative.

J is TRBJ2-5 and V is TRBV5-1; possibly TRBD1 for D (6 bases). Per germline, CDR1 SGHRS and CDR2 YFSETQ. The length of the CDR3 is 16 residues. The ends were cut back, 2 bases at V and 2 bases at J, with 16 bases in the middle. The CDR3 DNA reads TGCGCCAGCAGCTTTGCAGGGGACGGGCCACAAGAGACCCAGTACTTC. Protein sequence: CASSFAGDGPQETQYF.

The chain employs TRBV5-5 and TRBJ2-1; no clear D gene. The germline V gene encodes CDR1 SGHKS and CDR2 YYEKEE (reference sequence). Trimming stripped 1 base from V and 3 bases from J, with 8 bases between. This CDR3 spans 14 amino acids. The CDR3 sequence is CASSLWSHYNEQFF. The DNA for the CDR3 is TGTGCCAGCAGCTTGTGGAGCCACTACAATGAGCAGTTCTTC.

The sample holds one count of this clone. The chain employs TRBV11-2 and TRBJ1-2; 8 bases match TRBD1. The trim removed 2 bases at V and 3 bases at J, leaving 2 bases unmatched. The CDR3 is made up of 14 amino acids. Germline V CDR1 and CDR2: SGHAT, FQNNGV. The CDR3 bases are TGTGCCAGCAGCTTATTACAGGGGGACTATGGCTACACCTTC. Its translation is CASSLLQGDYGYTF.

V gene TRBV27 combines with J gene TRBJ2-7, with a weak D call TRBD2 (5 bases). Germline CDR1 is MNHEY and CDR2 is SMNVEV (reference sequence). The CDR3 spans 15 residues. Between the trimmed V and J ends, which lost 0 bases and 2 bases, there was a span of 11 bases. The CDR3 loop is CASSLSTRGTYEQYF. As DNA, the CDR3 is TGTGCCAGCAGTTTATCGACCAGAGGGACCTACGAGCAGTACTTC.

The chain links TRBV6-5 to TRBJ2-1; D ambiguous. The CDR3 runs to 15 residues. The V and J ends lost 6 bases and 8 bases respectively, with 20 bases between them. CDR1 and CDR2 from the germline V gene are MNHEY and SVGAGI. As DNA, the CDR3 is TGTGCCAGCAGCCCCCCTGGCAGTAACGTTTATGAGCAGTTCTTC. Its protein is CASSPPGSNVYEQFF.

This chain's CDR3 is CASSLLAGAHEQFF. The CDR3, as DNA: TGTGCCAGCAGCTTATTAGCGGGAGCCCATGAGCAGTTCTTC. The rearrangement uses TRBV7-8 and TRBJ2-1; TRBD2 aligns across 9 bases. The junction had 4 bases not matched to a gene; V was cut back by 2 bases and J by 8 bases. The germline V gene has CDR1 SGHVS and CDR2 FQNEAQ. The CDR3 sequence is 14 residues long.

The chain uses TRBV30 and TRBJ2-7; 11 nucleotides align to TRBD2. CDR1 and CDR2 (germline): GTSNPN, SVGIG (reference sequence). CDR3 size: 15 residues. V lost 2 bases and J lost 5; bases outside the gene matches: 8. The CDR3 coding sequence is TGTGCCTGGAGTTCCCAGACTAGCGGGAATGACGAGCAGTACTTC. Translated, it gives CAWSSQTSGNDEQYF.

The V gene is TRBV2, the J gene TRBJ1-5, with D possibly being TRBD1 (6 bases). Germline-derived CDR1 and CDR2 are SNHLY and FYNNEI. Trimming removed 1 base from V and 2 bases from J, with 15 bases in between. This CDR3 spans 17 amino acids. CDR3 DNA sequence: TGTGCCAGCAGTGAAGACCAGTGGGGGGGCGGCAATCAGCCCCAGCATTTT. Translation: CASSEDQWGGGNQPQHF.

The table lists this clone with a count of one. V usage is TRBV5-8 and J usage is TRBJ2-1, with TRBD2 identical over 14 bases. V lost 4 bases, J lost 6 bases, and 3 bases stayed unmatched. The germline V gene has CDR1 SGHTS and CDR2 YDEGEE. This CDR3 spans 15 amino acids. CDR3 sequence (DNA): TGTGCCAGCAGCCAGGGACTAGCGGGAGTCAATGAGCAGTTCTTC. Protein: CASSQGLAGVNEQFF.

The chain recombines TRBV7-2 with TRBJ2-7; possibly TRBD1 for D (5 bases). V was cut by 3 bases and J by 7 bases, with 10 bases left in between. This CDR3 has 12 residues. Germline V lookup: CDR1 SGHTA, CDR2 FQGNSA. The CDR3 loop is CASSFAGWEQYF. DNA for the CDR3: TGTGCCAGCAGCTTTGCAGGGTGGGAGCAGTACTTC. The complete variable domain, with remaining parts taken from reference TRBV7-2 and TRBJ2-7, reads GAGVSQSPSNKVTEKGKDVELRCDPISGHTALYWYRQSLGQGLEFLIYFQGNSAPDKSGLPSDRFSAERTGGSVSTLTIQRTQQEDSAVYLCASSFAGWEQYFGPGTRLTVT.

The chain uses TRBV29-1 and TRBJ2-2; tentatively, D is TRBD2 (6 bases). The ends were cut back, 3 bases at V and 4 bases at J, with 6 bases in the middle. The CDR3 runs to 12 residues. Per germline, CDR1 SQVTM and CDR2 ANQGSEA. CDR3 bases: TGCAGCGTTGAGCGGGGCACCGGGGAGCTGTTTTTT. It codes for CSVERGTGELFF.

The chain links TRBV7-9 to TRBJ2-3; 12 bases map to TRBD2. Germline lookup yields CDR1 SEHNR and CDR2 FQNEAQ (reference sequence). With V trimmed by 5 bases and J by 0 bases, 6 bases remained unmatched. The CDR3 covers 17 residues. This CDR3 reads CASSPWTSGASTDTQYF. Here the CDR3 DNA reads TGTGCCAGCAGCCCATGGACTAGCGGGGCTAGCACAGATACGCAGTATTTT.

The V and J genes are TRBV4-1 and TRBJ2-1; 9 bases line up with TRBD2. This CDR3 comprises 16 residues. Per germline, CDR1 MGHRA and CDR2 YSYEKL. The V gene end was trimmed by 1 base and the J gene end by 6 bases; junction bases not matched to a gene: 7. The CDR3 protein is CASSQVSSGRTNEQFF. The CDR3 bases are TGCGCCAGCAGCCAAGTTTCCAGCGGGAGGACCAATGAGCAGTTCTTC.

The chain uses TRBV27 and TRBJ2-7; TRBD1 matches 11 bases. Germline assignment: CDR1 MNHEY and CDR2 SMNVEV (reference sequence). Trimming cost V 7 bases and J 6 bases; bases outside gene matches: 8. The CDR3 covers 14 residues. CDR3 loop: CASTRGTGGGEQYF. In DNA, the CDR3 is TGTGCCAGCACCCGCGGGACAGGGGGTGGCGAGCAGTACTTC.

This clone was detected only once. The chain recombines TRBV5-1 with TRBJ1-3; 11 bases agree with TRBD1. This CDR3 comprises 14 residues. In germline, CDR1 is SGHRS, CDR2 YFSETQ. Losses at the gene ends were 4 bases for V and 8 bases for J; bases not matched to a gene: 5. The CDR3 DNA reads as TGCGCCAGCAGCAACGGACAGGGGGCTGACACCATATATTTT. Translated, it gives CASSNGQGADTIYF.

V and J are TRBV19 and TRBJ1-5, with TRBD1 matching over 10 bases. There are 15 residues in the CDR3. CDR1 and CDR2 (germline): LNHDA, SQIVND (reference sequence). J lost 4 bases, V lost 5 bases, and 5 bases had no gene match. The CDR3 DNA reads as TGTGCCAGTAGTCGCCGGGACAGGGGTAATCAGCCCCAGCATTTT. Residues: CASSRRDRGNQPQHF. Looking up the rest from reference TRBV19 and TRBJ1-5 gives the full variable domain: DGGITQSPKYLFRKEGQNVTLSCEQNLNHDAMYWYRQDPGQGLRLIYYSQIVNDFQKGDIAEGYSVSREKKESFPLTVTSAQKNPTAFYLCASSRRDRGNQPQHFGDGTRLSIL.

The chain couples TRBV10-1 to TRBJ2-3; perhaps TRBD2 as D (5 bases). With 7 bases removed from V and 1 base from J, the gap between germline ends came to 9 bases. CDR1 and CDR2 (germline): WNHNN, SYGVQD (reference sequence). This CDR3 region has 13 residues. In nucleotides, the CDR3 is TGCGCCAGCACGGACTTCTGCACAGATACGCAGTATTTT. It encodes CASTDFCTDTQYF.

The chain recombines TRBV13 with TRBJ1-5; no firm D call. The CDR3 sequence is 17 residues long. The V end was cut by 1 base, the J end by 1 base, with 14 bases between. Germline V gene sequence: CDR1 PRHDT, CDR2 FYEKMQ (reference sequence). The CDR3 sequence: CASSLDWRVDSNQPQHF. Here the CDR3 DNA reads TGTGCCAGCAGCTTAGATTGGAGGGTGGACAGCAATCAGCCCCAGCATTTT.

The chain carries TRBV2 and TRBJ1-5; the match to TRBD1 covers 10 bases. The CDR3 totals 15 residues. The V gene end was trimmed by 7 bases and the J gene end by 6 bases; junction bases not matched to a gene: 9. Germline CDR1 reads SNHLY; CDR2 reads FYNNEI. CDR3 sequence (DNA): TGTGCCAGCACTCAAACCGGACAGGGGGGTCAGCCCCAGCATTTT. This codes for CASTQTGQGGQPQHF.

This clone came up a few times. The genes are TRBV5-5 and TRBJ2-3; D not certain. This CDR3 has 13 amino acids. Looked up from germline, CDR1 is SGHKS and CDR2 is YYEKEE (reference sequence). V was shortened by 1 base and J by 0 bases, with 3 bases between the two germline ends. Here the CDR3 reads CASSLYSTDTQYF. CDR3 nucleotide sequence: TGTGCCAGCAGCTTGTATAGCACAGATACGCAGTATTTT.

The rearrangement uses TRBV30 and TRBJ2-1, with a tentative D call TRBD2 (5 bases). CDR3 length equals 14 residues. V dropped 5 bases and J dropped 1 base, with 12 bases sitting between them. Germline CDR1 GTSNPN, CDR2 SVGIG (reference sequence). The CDR3 loop reads CAWGSPLSYNEQFF. DNA for the CDR3: TGTGCCTGGGGGAGCCCCTTGTCCTACAATGAGCAGTTCTTC.

The rearrangement links TRBV4-3 to TRBJ2-7, with 8 bases identical to TRBD2. Germline CDR1 reads LGHNA; CDR2 reads YSLEER. With 3 bases clipped from V and 5 bases from J, the junction kept 6 bases outside the gene matches. The CDR3 is made up of 14 amino acids. CDR3 coding DNA: TGCGCCAGCAGCCAGCCGGGACTAGTGAACGAGCAGTACTTC. Translating gives CASSQPGLVNEQYF.

The chain joins TRBV4-1 to TRBJ1-2; the match to TRBD1 covers 8 bases. V shed 4 bases, J shed 2 bases, and the junction held 9 bases outside the gene matches. The CDR3 runs to 16 residues. Germline CDR1 is MGHRA and CDR2 is YSYEKL. Here the CDR3 DNA reads TGCGCCAGCAGCCGCCCTGGGACAGGCAGAAACTATGGCTACACCTTC. Its protein product is CASSRPGTGRNYGYTF.

The chain uses TRBV30 and TRBJ1-5; TRBD1 agrees at 8 bases. The CDR3 length is 15 residues. J gave up 6 bases and V 3 bases, and 10 bases lay outside the gene matches. The germline CDR1 and CDR2 sequences are GTSNPN and SVGIG (reference sequence). CDR3 nucleotide sequence: TGTGCCTGGAGCGCAGGACAGGGTTTTCGTCAGCCCCAGCATTTT. Translating it yields CAWSAGQGFRQPQHF. The variable domain in full, completed from reference TRBV30 and TRBJ1-5, reads SQTIHQWPATLVQPVGSPLSLECTVEGTSNPNLYWYRQAAGRGLQLLFYSVGIGQISSEVPQNLSASRPQDRQFILSSKKLLLSDSGFYLCAWSAGQGFRQPQHFGDGTRLSIL.

The CDR3: CASRRNLDNEQFF. The CDR3 DNA is TGTGCCAGCAGGAGGAATTTGGACAATGAGCAGTTCTTC. The chain employs TRBV27 and TRBJ2-1; D remains ambiguous. CDR3 length equals 13 residues. CDR1 and CDR2 (germline): MNHEY, SMNVEV (reference sequence). V shed 6 bases and J shed 5 bases, with 11 bases lying between them.

This rearrangement joins TRBV10-3 to TRBJ1-2, with no clear D. Germline values: CDR1 ENHRY, CDR2 SYGVKD. There are 14 residues in the CDR3. Trimming removed 0 bases from V and 4 bases from J, with 9 bases in between. CDR3 bases: TGTGCCATCAGTGAGTCCCCGACAAGCTATGGCTACACCTTC. Residues: CAISESPTSYGYTF.

This clone was detected only once. The chain employs TRBV7-2 and TRBJ1-4; tentatively, D is TRBD1 (5 bases). The germline V gene encodes CDR1 SGHTA and CDR2 FQGNSA. Trimming left V 5 bases short and J 8 bases short, with 15 bases between. This CDR3 has 14 residues. The CDR3 nucleotides are TGTGCCAGCAGCCCAGCAGGGCTTGAGGAAAAACTGTTTTTT. It translates to CASSPAGLEEKLFF.

This clone has just one count. The V and J genes are TRBV7-9 and TRBJ1-4, with D possibly matching TRBD1 (5 bases). Deletions cut 5 bases from V and 6 bases from J, with 13 bases between. This CDR3 has 14 residues. Germline CDR1 and CDR2: SEHNR and FQNEAQ (reference sequence). The CDR3 reads CASSPGGDDEKLFF. CDR3 DNA sequence: TGTGCCAGCAGCCCCGGGGGGGATGATGAAAAACTGTTTTTT.

The V gene is TRBV25-1, the J gene TRBJ2-2; 9 positions agree with TRBD1. V was pared by 10 bases and J by 6 bases, with 9 bases of the junction left unmatched. The CDR3 loop spans 14 amino acids. The germline CDR1 and CDR2 sequences are MGHDK and SYGVNS. This chain's CDR3 is CATGRTGVAGELFF. CDR3 sequence (DNA): TGTGCCACCGGGAGGACAGGGGTAGCCGGGGAGCTGTTTTTT.

In this sample, this clone turned up once. The chain employs TRBV13 and TRBJ2-2; 8 bases fit TRBD2. The trim removed 5 bases at V and 5 bases at J, leaving 7 bases unmatched. The CDR3 spans 15 residues. Germline V gene lookup returns CDR1 PRHDT and CDR2 FYEKMQ (reference sequence). The CDR3 region is CASSPRVAGTGELFF. Written as DNA, the CDR3 is TGTGCCAGCAGCCCCCGAGTAGCGGGAACCGGGGAGCTGTTTTTT.